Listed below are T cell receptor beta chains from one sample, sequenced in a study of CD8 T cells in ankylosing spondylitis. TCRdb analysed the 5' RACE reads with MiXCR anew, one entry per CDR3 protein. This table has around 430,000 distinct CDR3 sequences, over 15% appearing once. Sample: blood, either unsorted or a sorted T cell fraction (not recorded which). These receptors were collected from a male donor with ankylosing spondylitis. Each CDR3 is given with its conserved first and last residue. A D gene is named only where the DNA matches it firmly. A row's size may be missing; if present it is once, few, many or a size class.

DNA: TGCAGTGCTTTCCCACTCTCCTACGAGCAGTACTTC; CDR3: CSAFPLSYEQYF; size: -; length: 12; V: TRBV20-1; J: TRBJ2-7; D: -
DNA: TGCAGTGCTAGAGATCCCATGAGCTCCTACGAGCAGTACTTC; CDR3: CSARDPMSSYEQYF; size: many; length: 14; V: TRBV20-1; J: TRBJ2-7; D: -
DNA: TGTGCCAGCAGCTTACTGGCAGGGGGTCGGGGGACCCAGTACTTC; CDR3: CASSLLAGGRGTQYF; size: -; length: 15; V: TRBV7-9; J: TRBJ2-5; D: TRBD1
DNA: TGCAGTGCTCAACAGGGACAGGTGATGAACACTGAAGCTTTCTTT; CDR3: CSAQQGQVMNTEAFF; size: -; length: 15; V: TRBV20-1; J: TRBJ1-1; D: TRBD1
DNA: TGTGCCAGCAGCCAAGTAGCTAGTTTACGGTATTTT; CDR3: CASSQVASLRYF; size: -; length: 12; V: TRBV14; J: TRBJ2-3; D: -
DNA: TGTGCCAGCAGCTCCCCGGGTGGTAGCGGGAGTACTACCGGGGAGCTGTTTTTT; CDR3: CASSSPGGSGSTTGELFF; size: -; length: 18; V: TRBV12-3/TRBV12-4; J: TRBJ2-2; D: TRBD2
DNA: TGCTGTGCTAGAGATCCCCTCAAGCCTACAACTAATGAAAAACTGTTTTTT; CDR3: CCARDPLKPTTNEKLFF; size: -; length: 17; V: TRBV20-1; J: TRBJ1-4; D: -
DNA: TGTGCCAGCACCCGAACTTCGGGACAGGGGTTTGTACTAGCGGTCTACAGCCCCTACGAGCAGTACTTC; CDR3: CASTRTSGQGFVLAVYSPYEQYF; size: -; length: 23; V: TRBV6-4; J: TRBJ2-7; D: TRBD1
DNA: TGTGCCAGCAGCGCTGTCCGGGACAGGGGTTCCCCTCGGTACTTC; CDR3: CASSAVRDRGSPRYF; size: -; length: 15; V: TRBV7-2; J: TRBJ2-7; D: TRBD1
DNA: TGTGCCAGCAGTACCTCCGGGACAGCGAATGAAAAACTGTTTTTT; CDR3: CASSTSGTANEKLFF; size: -; length: 15; V: TRBV12-3/TRBV12-4; J: TRBJ1-4; D: TRBD1
DNA: TGCAGTGCTAGTGGGGCTAGCGGGACTCTAGCCAAAAACATTCAGTACTTC; CDR3: CSASGASGTLAKNIQYF; size: once; length: 17; V: TRBV20-1; J: TRBJ2-4; D: TRBD2
DNA: TGCAGCGCAAAATGGGGCACTGAAGCTTTCTTT; CDR3: CSAKWGTEAFF; size: few; length: 11; V: TRBV29-1; J: TRBJ1-1; D: -
DNA: TGCAGTGCTCCCGAGAGACAGACACTCCACTTT; CDR3: CSAPERQTLHF; size: -; length: 11; V: TRBV20-1; J: TRBJ1-6; D: -
DNA: TGTGCCAGCAGCACGGGACAGGAGAATGAAAAACTGTTTTTT; CDR3: CASSTGQENEKLFF; size: many; length: 14; V: TRBV5-5; J: TRBJ1-4; D: TRBD1
DNA: TGTGCCAGCAGCTTCTCCGGGACTAGCGGACAAGAGACCCAGTACTTC; CDR3: CASSFSGTSGQETQYF; size: once; length: 16; V: TRBV11-2; J: TRBJ2-5; D: TRBD2
DNA: TGTGCCAGCAGCCACTCTGACAATGAGCAGTTCTTC; CDR3: CASSHSDNEQFF; size: -; length: 12; V: TRBV3-1; J: TRBJ2-1; D: -
DNA: TGTGCCAGCAGCCCGGGGGGGGGACCAACTTACGAGCAGTACTTC; CDR3: CASSPGGGPTYEQYF; size: few; length: 15; V: TRBV7-2; J: TRBJ2-7; D: TRBD2
DNA: TGTGCCAGCAGTATAGCGGGAGGGCGGTACGAGCAGTACTTC; CDR3: CASSIAGGRYEQYF; size: few; length: 14; V: TRBV12-3/TRBV12-4; J: TRBJ2-7; D: TRBD2
DNA: TGCGCCAGCAGCCCGACGGGACGCGCGAGCTCCTATAATTCACCCCTCCACTTT; CDR3: CASSPTGRASSYNSPLHF; size: few; length: 18; V: TRBV5-1; J: TRBJ1-6; D: -
DNA: TGCAGTGCTAGAGATGCGGTTCGAGAGACCCAGTACTTC; CDR3: CSARDAVRETQYF; size: -; length: 13; V: TRBV20-1; J: TRBJ2-5; D: -
DNA: TGTGCCAGCAGTACACTAGGGACAGGGGTTGAGAGGCATTTT; CDR3: CASSTLGTGVERHF; size: many; length: 14; V: TRBV27; J: TRBJ1-5; D: TRBD1
DNA: TGTGCCAGTAGTATGTCGACAGGGAAGGCGAACACTGAAGCTTTCTTT; CDR3: CASSMSTGKANTEAFF; size: -; length: 16; V: TRBV19; J: TRBJ1-1; D: TRBD1
DNA: TGTGCCAGCAAGGGGGCCGTGGAAGCTTTCTTT; CDR3: CASKGAVEAFF; size: few; length: 11; V: TRBV28; J: TRBJ1-1; D: TRBD1
DNA: TGTGCCAGCAGTCCAAGGGCGGGGAACACTGAAGCTTTCTTT; CDR3: CASSPRAGNTEAFF; size: many; length: 14; V: TRBV12-3/TRBV12-4; J: TRBJ1-1; D: -
DNA: TGCGCCAGCACCGGACAGGGGCAAGAGACCCAGTACTTC; CDR3: CASTGQGQETQYF; size: few; length: 13; V: TRBV5-1; J: TRBJ2-5; D: TRBD1
DNA: TGCAGTGCTGAGACAGGGATGAACACTGAAGCTTTCTTT; CDR3: CSAETGMNTEAFF; size: few; length: 13; V: TRBV20-1; J: TRBJ1-1; D: TRBD1
DNA: TGTGCCAGCGAGGGGGACAGGACCTCCTACGAGCAGTACTTC; CDR3: CASEGDRTSYEQYF; size: -; length: 14; V: TRBV6-1; J: TRBJ2-7; D: TRBD1
DNA: TGTGCCAGCAGCGTAAGCACTAGCGACGATGAGCAGTTCTTC; CDR3: CASSVSTSDDEQFF; size: many; length: 14; V: TRBV7-2; J: TRBJ2-1; D: TRBD2
DNA: TGTGCCAGCGTCTACGAGCAGTACTTC; CDR3: CASVYEQYF; size: -; length: 9; V: TRBV27; J: TRBJ2-7; D: -
DNA: TGTGCCAGCAGCTTACTATCTGGGGGTAACAGGGGAGGCAATGAGCAGTTCTTC; CDR3: CASSLLSGGNRGGNEQFF; size: many; length: 18; V: TRBV11-1; J: TRBJ2-1; D: -
DNA: TGCGCCAGCAGCTCGCAGCCGACAGGGGAGGGGTCCTACGAGCAGTACTTC; CDR3: CASSSQPTGEGSYEQYF; size: -; length: 17; V: TRBV5-1; J: TRBJ2-7; D: -
DNA: TGCAGTGCTCCTTCTTACAGCTATAACTATGGCTACACCTTC; CDR3: CSAPSYSYNYGYTF; size: -; length: 14; V: TRBV20-1; J: TRBJ1-2; D: -
DNA: TGCAGTGTCCAACCATTACAGGGGGCGGTTGACTATGGCTACACCTTC; CDR3: CSVQPLQGAVDYGYTF; size: -; length: 16; V: TRBV20-1; J: TRBJ1-2; D: TRBD1
DNA: TGTGCCAGCGGGATAGTCCAAGAGACCCAGTACTTC; CDR3: CASGIVQETQYF; size: few; length: 12; V: TRBV7-9; J: TRBJ2-5; D: -
DNA: TGCGCCAGCAGCCAAGAAACGGGGAGAAGCAATCAGCCCCAGCATTTT; CDR3: CASSQETGRSNQPQHF; size: once; length: 16; V: TRBV4-1; J: TRBJ1-5; D: -
DNA: TGCGCCAGCAGCTTCCCGGGGACAGATACGCAGTATTTT; CDR3: CASSFPGTDTQYF; size: many; length: 13; V: TRBV5-1; J: TRBJ2-3; D: -
DNA: TGTGCCAGCAGTTACGTCACTGAAGCTTTCTTT; CDR3: CASSYVTEAFF; size: -; length: 11; V: TRBV6-2/TRBV6-3; J: TRBJ1-1; D: -
DNA: TGTGCCAGCAGCCCCGGACAGGGGGGCACAGATACGCAGTATTTT; CDR3: CASSPGQGGTDTQYF; size: -; length: 15; V: TRBV4-2; J: TRBJ2-3; D: TRBD1
DNA: TGTGCCAGCAGCCAAGGGGTTCAACGGAACACTGAAGCTTTCTTT; CDR3: CASSQGVQRNTEAFF; size: few; length: 15; V: TRBV14; J: TRBJ1-1; D: -
DNA: TGTGCCAGCAGCTTAGTAAGGGGGGCCTACGAGCAGTACTTC; CDR3: CASSLVRGAYEQYF; size: -; length: 14; V: TRBV7-2; J: TRBJ2-7; D: -
DNA: TGTGCCAGCAGCTTGGTGACAGGGGCGTCGGCAGATACGCAGTATTTT; CDR3: CASSLVTGASADTQYF; size: -; length: 16; V: TRBV11-2; J: TRBJ2-3; D: TRBD1
DNA: TGCAGTGCACCCGGGACTAGCTACGAGCAGTACTTC; CDR3: CSAPGTSYEQYF; size: -; length: 12; V: TRBV20-1; J: TRBJ2-7; D: TRBD2
DNA: TGTGCCAGCAGACAGGGGGCCTGGAACACTGAAGCTTTCTTT; CDR3: CASRQGAWNTEAFF; size: -; length: 14; V: TRBV2; J: TRBJ1-1; D: TRBD1
DNA: TGTGCCAGCAGCCCCCCCTTGGGGGTAGGGAACACTGAAGCTTTCTTT; CDR3: CASSPPLGVGNTEAFF; size: few; length: 16; V: TRBV11-2; J: TRBJ1-1; D: -
DNA: TGTGCCAGCTGGGAGGGAGGGACCACTAGCCGACAAGATACGCAGTATTTT; CDR3: CASWEGGTTSRQDTQYF; size: few; length: 17; V: TRBV7-9; J: TRBJ2-3; D: TRBD2
DNA: TGTGCCAGCAGTTTAGCGCAGGGGTTTAATGAAAAACTGTTTTTT; CDR3: CASSLAQGFNEKLFF; size: -; length: 15; V: TRBV12-3/TRBV12-4; J: TRBJ1-4; D: -
DNA: TGTGCCAGCTCACCTAACAGCAACCAGGGCACTGAAGCTTTCTTT; CDR3: CASSPNSNQGTEAFF; size: many; length: 15; V: TRBV18; J: TRBJ1-1; D: -
DNA: TGTGCCAGCAGCCCCAGGGTTCCGGCCAATTCACCCCTCCACTTT; CDR3: CASSPRVPANSPLHF; size: -; length: 15; V: TRBV3-1; J: TRBJ1-6; D: -
DNA: TGTGCCAGCAGTCTCAGGGCGGCAGGTGAATTTCCTAACTATGGCTACACCTTC; CDR3: CASSLRAAGEFPNYGYTF; size: -; length: 18; V: TRBV2; J: TRBJ1-2; D: -
DNA: TGTGCCAGCAGTCCTGCTAGAGGTGAGCAGTTCTTC; CDR3: CASSPARGEQFF; size: -; length: 12; V: TRBV12-3/TRBV12-4; J: TRBJ2-1; D: -